A selection of T cell receptor beta chains follows, all from one sample in a study of blood T cell repertoires in COVID-19. Profiled with immunoSEQ multiplex PCR; TCRdb holds only in-frame clones, not every one. In the table there are 380,000 or so clones, 80% to 90% of which are singletons. What was sequenced was peripheral blood. The source is a woman in her fifties or sixties with COVID-19, enrolled during active disease. CDR3s include the opening cysteine and the closing phenylalanine or tryptophan. The order of the fields is clone size, V gene, J gene, D gene, CDR3 DNA, CDR3 protein. A D gene is named only where the DNA matches it firmly. Expanded clones are given a class, and other clones once, few, many or no size at all.

>-|TRBV7-3|TRBJ2-2|TRBD2
TGTGCCAGCCGACTAGCGGGAGCCACCGGGGAGCTGTTTTTT
CASRLAGATGELFF
>few|TRBV3-1/TRBV3-2|TRBJ2-7|-
TGTGCCAGCATGTTCGGGGTCGTGGCCTACGAGCAGTACTTC
CASMFGVVAYEQYF
>-|TRBV12-3/TRBV12-4|TRBJ2-5|-
TGTGCCAGCAGTTTGTCGGGGACTGAGACCCAGTACTTC
CASSLSGTETQYF
>-|TRBV7-2|TRBJ1-4|TRBD1
TGTGCCAGCAGCCTCGACAGGGATGAAAAACTGTTTTTT
CASSLDRDEKLFF
>many|TRBV6-1|TRBJ1-2|-
TGTGCCAGCAGTGAGTCGCTGGAGGGGAATAGTGGCTACACCTTC
CASSESLEGNSGYTF
>-|TRBV11-2|TRBJ2-2|-
TGTGCCAGCAGCTTAGATCTTTCCGGGAACACCGGGGAGCTGTTTTTT
CASSLDLSGNTGELFF
>-|TRBV3-1/TRBV3-2|TRBJ2-1|-
TGTGCCAGCAGCCCAACAGGGCGGGGGTGGAGCTCCTACAATGAGCAGTTCTTC
CASSPTGRGWSSYNEQFF
>-|TRBV5-1|TRBJ1-5|TRBD1
TGCGCCAGCAGCTCCGGGACAGCTAATCAGCCCCAGCATTTT
CASSSGTANQPQHF
>-|TRBV11-3|TRBJ2-5|TRBD1
TGTGCCAGCAGCTTCGGACAGGGGTGGGAGGAAGAAGAGACCCAGTACTTC
CASSFGQGWEEEETQYF
>-|TRBV11-1|TRBJ1-6|-
TGTGCCAGCAGCGAGTACAGGAATTCACCCCTCCACTTT
CASSEYRNSPLHF
>-|TRBV27|TRBJ2-3|-
TGTGCCACCGAGGGGCGGGGGCCCACAGATACGCAGTATTTT
CATEGRGPTDTQYF
>-|TRBV3-1/TRBV3-2|TRBJ2-1|-
TGTGCCAGCAGCCAAGAGGGGAGTGAGCAGTTCTTC
CASSQEGSEQFF
>once|TRBV5-6|TRBJ1-6|TRBD1
TGTGCCAGCAGCTTAAGGGGGCGGGCGGATTCACCCCTCCACTTT
CASSLRGRADSPLHF
>-|TRBV4-1|TRBJ2-2|TRBD2
TGCGCCAGCAGCCAAGGACTAGCGGGGGCCACCGGGGAGCTGTTTTTT
CASSQGLAGATGELFF
>-|TRBV6-6|TRBJ2-1|TRBD1
TGTGCCAGCAATCCCCGGGACAGGGGCCATGAGCAGTTCTTC
CASNPRDRGHEQFF
>-|TRBV30|TRBJ1-1|TRBD1
TGTGCCTGGATCCTCGGGGACAGGGCGAACACTGAAGCTTTCTTT
CAWILGDRANTEAFF
>-|TRBV15|TRBJ2-4|TRBD2
TGTGCCACCAGTGCCCTAGCGGGGGGGAGCAGGAACATTCAGTACTTC
CATSALAGGSRNIQYF
>-|TRBV7-3|TRBJ2-1|TRBD2
TGTGCCAGCAGCTCCACCGGATTAGCGGGGGGGCCCAATGAGCAGTTCTTC
CASSSTGLAGGPNEQFF
>-|TRBV6-2/TRBV6-3|TRBJ1-2|TRBD1
TGTGCCAGCAGTTACGTGGGACAGAACTATGGCTACACCTTC
CASSYVGQNYGYTF
>-|TRBV7-2|TRBJ1-5|-
TGTGCCAGCAGCTGGGGCGGGGATCAGCCCCAGCATTTT
CASSWGGDQPQHF
>-|TRBV19|TRBJ1-1|-
TGTGCCAGTAGTATAGAACTGAGCCGAACGGAAGCTTTCTTT
CASSIELSRTEAFF
>-|TRBV6-4|TRBJ2-5|TRBD1
TGTGCCAGCAGTGAGGGGACAGGGAGGACCCAAGAGACCCAGTACTTC
CASSEGTGRTQETQYF